The 8 T cell receptor beta chains listed next were all sequenced from one sample in a study of blood T cells in healthy people across ages (dated by TCRdb to the mid-2010s). Library method: 5' RACE. The run used an Illumina HiSeq 2500. A second PCR of about 7 to 12 cycles was run with a J-beta primer mix and a sample-barcoded 5' primer. The public reads were reanalyzed by TCRdb: fastp trimming at Q25, MiXCR alignment, in-frame beta chains only. Entries that share a CDR3 protein sequence are merged under the most common genes and DNA. Across this sample there are around 520,000 distinct CDR3 sequences, with about 29% seen only once. Over 3.5% of the sample comes from the top ten. This sample also appeared in a second study, on T cells of mothers and their children.

The sample consisted of blood. These receptors all come from a boy aged 2-9 years in good health.

There are a few counts of this clonotype. The chain recombines TRBV27 with TRBJ2-5, with D unresolved. TRBJ2-7 matches the DNA end more closely, so the J call is doubtful. The CDR3 runs 13 residues. Germline loops: CDR1 MNHEY, CDR2 SMNVEV (reference sequence). The CDR3 spells CATSLSPLYEQYF. The DNA for the CDR3 is TGTGCCACCTCACTTTCCCCTCTCTACGAGCAGTACTTC.

This chain links TRBV7-9 with TRBJ1-1; 9 bases are a match to TRBD1. CDR3 size: 16 residues. The V gene end was trimmed by 2 bases and the J gene end by 5 bases; junction bases not matched to a gene: 9. Germline V gene lookup returns CDR1 SEHNR and CDR2 FQNEAQ (reference sequence). The DNA for the CDR3 is TGTGCCAGCAGCTTAACAGGGGGCGTTGCTGGTACTGAAGCTTTCTTT. This encodes CASSLTGGVAGTEAFF. Using reference TRBV7-9 and TRBJ1-1 for the parts outside the CDR3, the full variable domain is DTGVSQNPRHKITKRGQNVTFRCDPISEHNRLYWYRQTLGQGPEFLTYFQNEAQLEKSRLLSDRFSAERPKGSFSTLEIQRTEQGDSAMYLCASSLTGGVAGTEAFFGQGTRLTVV.

The genes are TRBV28 and TRBJ2-5, with 9 bases lining up with TRBD1. In germline, CDR1 is MDHEN, CDR2 SYDVKM. V lost 6 bases, J lost 4 bases, and 3 bases stayed unmatched. The length of the CDR3 is 13 residues. This CDR3 reads CASRQGAVETQYF. DNA of the CDR3: TGTGCCAGCAGACAGGGGGCTGTAGAGACCCAGTACTTC.

The chain recombines TRBV6-5 with TRBJ1-4; D is undetermined. Trimming pared 4 bases from V and 8 bases from J, leaving 14 bases between. Germline V gene lookup returns CDR1 MNHEY and CDR2 SVGAGI. CDR3 size: 14 residues. CDR3 amino acids: CASSLSPYWEKLFF. CDR3 nucleotides: TGTGCCAGCAGTTTAAGTCCGTATTGGGAAAAACTGTTTTTT.

There are a few counts of this clonotype. The genes are TRBV5-1 and TRBJ2-5, with D possibly TRBD2 on 5 matching bases. Per germline, CDR1 SGHRS and CDR2 YFSETQ. Trimming stripped 1 base from V and 5 bases from J, with 15 bases between. The CDR3 consists of 15 residues. The CDR3 spells CASSLFGGESETQYF. The CDR3 DNA reads TGCGCCAGCAGCTTGTTTGGAGGAGAATCGGAGACCCAGTACTTC.

This clonotype turned up a few times. J is TRBJ1-4 and V is TRBV18; D remains ambiguous. Trimming took off 2 bases at V and 0 bases at J, with 10 bases between the two ends. Germline V CDR1 and CDR2: KGHSH, LQKENI. This CDR3 has 16 residues. In nucleotides, the CDR3 is TGTGCCAGCTCACCAAGGTGGCTCCCAACTAATGAAAAACTGTTTTTT. Protein product: CASSPRWLPTNEKLFF.

In its sample, this clonotype was seen a few times. The rearrangement uses TRBV6-5 and TRBJ1-5; D is possibly TRBD1 (5 bases). The germline CDR1 and CDR2 sequences are MNHEY and SVGAGI. Trimming shortened V by 4 bases and J by 5 bases, and 15 bases separated the two germline ends. The CDR3 runs to 15 residues. The CDR3 is CASSWGKGTHQPQHF. The CDR3 coding sequence is TGTGCCAGCAGTTGGGGCAAAGGGACCCATCAGCCCCAGCATTTT.

J is TRBJ2-1 and V is TRBV30, with 7 bases that match TRBD2. This CDR3 region has 12 residues. V shed 3 bases, J shed 8 bases, and the junction held 4 bases outside the gene matches. Germline CDR1 and CDR2: GTSNPN and SVGIG (reference sequence). The CDR3, as DNA: TGTGCCTGGAGCTCGGGAGGCTATGAGCAGTTCTTC. This sequence encodes CAWSSGGYEQFF.